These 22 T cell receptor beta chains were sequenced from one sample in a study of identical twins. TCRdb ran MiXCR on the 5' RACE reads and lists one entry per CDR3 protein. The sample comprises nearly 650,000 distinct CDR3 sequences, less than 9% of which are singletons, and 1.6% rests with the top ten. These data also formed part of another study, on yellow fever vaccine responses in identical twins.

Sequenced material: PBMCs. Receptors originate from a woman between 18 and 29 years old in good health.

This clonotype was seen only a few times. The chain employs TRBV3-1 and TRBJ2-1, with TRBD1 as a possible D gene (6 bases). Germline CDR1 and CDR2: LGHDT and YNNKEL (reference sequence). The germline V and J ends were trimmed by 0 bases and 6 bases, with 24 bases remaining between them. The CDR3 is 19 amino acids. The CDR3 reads CASSQDSGALISTFNEQFF. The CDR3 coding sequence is TGTGCCAGCAGCCAAGATTCAGGGGCCCTGATTTCTACATTCAATGAGCAGTTCTTC.

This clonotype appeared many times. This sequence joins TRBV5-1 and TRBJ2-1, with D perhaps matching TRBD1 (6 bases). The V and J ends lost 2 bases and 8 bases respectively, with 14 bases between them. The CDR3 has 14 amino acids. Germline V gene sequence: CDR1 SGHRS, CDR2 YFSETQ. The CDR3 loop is CASSLTGTRDEQFF. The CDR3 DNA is TGCGCCAGCAGCTTAACAGGGACAAGAGATGAGCAGTTCTTC.

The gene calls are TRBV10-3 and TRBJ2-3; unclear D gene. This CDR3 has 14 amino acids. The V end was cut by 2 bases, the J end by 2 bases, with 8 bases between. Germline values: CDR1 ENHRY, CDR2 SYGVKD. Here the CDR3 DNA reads TGTGCCATCAGTGAGCCCGGCGACACAGATACGCAGTATTTT. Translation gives CAISEPGDTDTQYF.

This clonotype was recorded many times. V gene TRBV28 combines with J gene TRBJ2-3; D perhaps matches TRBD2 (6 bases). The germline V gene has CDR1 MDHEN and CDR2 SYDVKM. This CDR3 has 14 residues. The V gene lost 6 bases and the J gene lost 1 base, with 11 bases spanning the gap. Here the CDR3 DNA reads TGTGCCAGCAGGGGACTGTTCCGCACAGATACGCAGTATTTT. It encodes CASRGLFRTDTQYF.

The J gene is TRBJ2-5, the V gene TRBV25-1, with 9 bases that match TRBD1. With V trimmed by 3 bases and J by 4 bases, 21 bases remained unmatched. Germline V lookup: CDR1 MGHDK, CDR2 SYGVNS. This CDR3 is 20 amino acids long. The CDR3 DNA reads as TGTGCCAGCAGTGATCTCGGCCCCCCGGGGACAGGGCTTTTTGGAGAGACCCAGTACTTC. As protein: CASSDLGPPGTGLFGETQYF.

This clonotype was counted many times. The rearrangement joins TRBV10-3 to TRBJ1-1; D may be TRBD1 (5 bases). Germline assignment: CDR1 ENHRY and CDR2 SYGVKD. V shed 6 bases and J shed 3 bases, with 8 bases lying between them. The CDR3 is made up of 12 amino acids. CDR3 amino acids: CAIRQVDTEAFF. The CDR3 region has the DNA TGTGCCATCAGACAGGTAGACACTGAAGCTTTCTTT.

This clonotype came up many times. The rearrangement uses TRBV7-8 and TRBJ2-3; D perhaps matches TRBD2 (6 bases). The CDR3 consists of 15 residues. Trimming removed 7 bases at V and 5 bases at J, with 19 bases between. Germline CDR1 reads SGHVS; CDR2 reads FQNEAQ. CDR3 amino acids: CASKPERVLLDTQYF. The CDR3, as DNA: TGTGCCAGCAAGCCAGAGCGGGTGTTGCTAGATACGCAGTATTTT.

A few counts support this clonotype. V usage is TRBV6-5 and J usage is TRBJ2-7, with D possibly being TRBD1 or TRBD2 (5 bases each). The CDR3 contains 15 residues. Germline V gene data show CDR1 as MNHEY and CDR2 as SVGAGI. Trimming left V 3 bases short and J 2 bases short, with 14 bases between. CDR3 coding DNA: TGTGCCAGCAGTTATCGCCGGGACCCAACCTACGAGCAGTACTTC. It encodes CASSYRRDPTYEQYF.

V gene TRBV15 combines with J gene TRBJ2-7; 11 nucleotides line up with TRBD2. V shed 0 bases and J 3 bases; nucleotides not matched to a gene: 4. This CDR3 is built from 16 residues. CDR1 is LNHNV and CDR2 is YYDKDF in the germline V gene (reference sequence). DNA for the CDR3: TGTGCCACCAGCAGAGATAAGACTAGCGGGATCTACGAGCAGTACTTC. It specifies CATSRDKTSGIYEQYF.

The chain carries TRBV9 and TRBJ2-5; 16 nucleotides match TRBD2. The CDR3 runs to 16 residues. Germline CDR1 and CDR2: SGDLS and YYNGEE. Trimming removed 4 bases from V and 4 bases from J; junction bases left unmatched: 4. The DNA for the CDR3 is TGTGCCAGCAGCCCCGGGACTAGCGGGAGGGGAGAGACCCAGTACTTC. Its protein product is CASSPGTSGRGETQYF.

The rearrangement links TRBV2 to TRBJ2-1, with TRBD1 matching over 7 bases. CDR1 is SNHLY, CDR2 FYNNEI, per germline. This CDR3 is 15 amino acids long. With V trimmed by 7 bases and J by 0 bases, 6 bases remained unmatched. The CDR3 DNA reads TGTGCCAGCACGGGACAGACGAGCTCCTACAATGAGCAGTTCTTC. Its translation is CASTGQTSSYNEQFF. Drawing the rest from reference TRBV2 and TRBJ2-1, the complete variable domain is EPEVTQTPSHQVTQMGQEVILRCVPISNHLYFYWYRQILGQKVEFLVSFYNNEISEKSEIFDDQFSVERPDGSNFTLKIRSTKLEDSAMYFCASTGQTSSYNEQFFGPGTRLTVL.

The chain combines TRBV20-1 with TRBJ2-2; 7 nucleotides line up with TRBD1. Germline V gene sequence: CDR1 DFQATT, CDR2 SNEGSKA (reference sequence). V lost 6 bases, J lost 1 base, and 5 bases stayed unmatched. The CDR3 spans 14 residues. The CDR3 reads CSAPHRGNTGELFF. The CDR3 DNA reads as TGCAGTGCACCCCACAGGGGGAACACCGGGGAGCTGTTTTTT.

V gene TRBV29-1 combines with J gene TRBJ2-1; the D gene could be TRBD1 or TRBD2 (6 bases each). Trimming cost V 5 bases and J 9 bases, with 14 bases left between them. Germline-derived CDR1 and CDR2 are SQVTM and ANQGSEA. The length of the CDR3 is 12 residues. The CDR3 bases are TGCAGCGTTTTAGAGGAGGGGGTTGAGCAGTTCTTC. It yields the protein CSVLEEGVEQFF.

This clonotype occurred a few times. The CDR3 coding sequence is TGTGCCAGCACTCCTCGGACAGGAATGCCCAATGAGCAGTTCTTC. Translated, it gives CASTPRTGMPNEQFF. The rearrangement joins TRBV27 to TRBJ2-1, with TRBD1 matching over 7 bases. Germline lookup yields CDR1 MNHEY and CDR2 SMNVEV (reference sequence). The CDR3 is made up of 15 amino acids. Losses at the gene ends were 7 bases for V and 6 bases for J; bases not matched to a gene: 12.

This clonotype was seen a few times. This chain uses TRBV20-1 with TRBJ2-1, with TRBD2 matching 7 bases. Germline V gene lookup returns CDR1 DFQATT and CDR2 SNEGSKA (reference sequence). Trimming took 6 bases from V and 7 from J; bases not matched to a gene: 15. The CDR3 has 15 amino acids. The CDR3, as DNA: TGCAGTGCAAAGTATCGGGAGGTCGGGGGGAATGAGCAGTTCTTC. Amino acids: CSAKYREVGGNEQFF.

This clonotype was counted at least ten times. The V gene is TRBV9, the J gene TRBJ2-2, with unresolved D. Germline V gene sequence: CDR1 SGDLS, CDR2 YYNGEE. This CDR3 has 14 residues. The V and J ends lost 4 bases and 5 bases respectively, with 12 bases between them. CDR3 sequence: CASSPLRPTGELFF. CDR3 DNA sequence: TGTGCCAGCAGCCCACTAAGGCCTACCGGGGAGCTGTTTTTT.

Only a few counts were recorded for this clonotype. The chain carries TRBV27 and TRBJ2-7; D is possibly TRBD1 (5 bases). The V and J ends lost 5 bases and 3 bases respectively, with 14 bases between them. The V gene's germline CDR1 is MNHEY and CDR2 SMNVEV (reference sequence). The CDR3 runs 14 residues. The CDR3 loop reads CASSPRRQSYEQYV. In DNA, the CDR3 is TGTGCCAGCAGTCCACGCCGACAGAGCTACGAGCAGTACGTC.

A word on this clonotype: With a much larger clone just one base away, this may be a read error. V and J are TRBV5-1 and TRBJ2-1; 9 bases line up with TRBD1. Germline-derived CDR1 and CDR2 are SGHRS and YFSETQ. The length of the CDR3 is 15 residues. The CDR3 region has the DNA TGCACCAGCAGCCTAGGACAGGGGACCTACAATGAGCAGTTCTTC. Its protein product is CTSSLGQGTYNEQFF.

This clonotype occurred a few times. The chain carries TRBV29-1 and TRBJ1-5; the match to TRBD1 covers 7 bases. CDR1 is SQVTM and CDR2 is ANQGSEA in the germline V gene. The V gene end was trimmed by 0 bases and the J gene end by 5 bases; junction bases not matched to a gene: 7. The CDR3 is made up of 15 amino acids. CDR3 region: CSVEEQGRGYQPQHF. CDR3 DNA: TGCAGCGTTGAAGAACAGGGGCGCGGTTATCAGCCCCAGCATTTT.

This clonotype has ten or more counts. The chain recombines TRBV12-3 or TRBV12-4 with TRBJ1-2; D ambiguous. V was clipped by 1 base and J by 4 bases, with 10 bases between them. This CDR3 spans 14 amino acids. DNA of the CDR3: TGTGCCAGCAGTTTAGGTGGCGAATCCTATGGCTACACCTTC. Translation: CASSLGGESYGYTF.

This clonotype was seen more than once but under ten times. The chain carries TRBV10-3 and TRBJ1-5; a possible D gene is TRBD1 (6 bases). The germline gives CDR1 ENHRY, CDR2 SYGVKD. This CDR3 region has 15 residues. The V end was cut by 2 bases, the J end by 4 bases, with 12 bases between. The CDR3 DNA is TGTGCCATCAGTGAGACACAGGGCCCGAATCAGCCCCAGCATTTT. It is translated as CAISETQGPNQPQHF.

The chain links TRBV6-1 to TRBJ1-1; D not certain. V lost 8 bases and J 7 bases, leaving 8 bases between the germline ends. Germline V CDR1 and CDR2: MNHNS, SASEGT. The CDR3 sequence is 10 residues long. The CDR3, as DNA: TGTGCCAGCGCTTTGGTTGAAGCTTTCTTT. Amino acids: CASALVEAFF.